This is a list of T cell receptor beta chains from one sample in a study of human T cells and chemical hapten exposure. TCRdb re-called the RACE reads through MiXCR, storing one row per CDR3 protein. The sample lists 75,000 to 90,000 distinct CDR3 sequences, 10% to 12% occurring once. Sample: whole blood, taken in connection with sensitization to the hapten diphenylcyclopropenone (DPC). These receptors were collected from a woman between 50 and 59 years old with alopecia areata. Some clones in this sample may be carry-over from other donors' samples. CDR3s include the opening cysteine and the closing phenylalanine or tryptophan. The D gene is left open where the match is weak. Clone size, where shown, is once, few, many, or a class for clones that have expanded.

abundance,v_gene,d_gene,j_gene,CDR3aa,CDR3nt
NA,TRBV29-1,NA,TRBJ2-1,CSVAKGGKNEQFF,TGCAGCGTTGCGAAGGGGGGGAAGAATGAGCAGTTCTTC
many,TRBV28,NA,TRBJ1-3,CASSSTRRLQRIDTIYF,TGTGCCAGCAGTTCCACCCGAAGACTTCAGAGGATCGACACCATATATTTT
NA,TRBV29-1,TRBD1,TRBJ2-7,CSARPGTGLGEQYF,TGCAGCGCCCGCCCCGGGACAGGGCTGGGCGAGCAGTACTTC
NA,TRBV7-9,TRBD2,TRBJ2-3,CASSLRSSGFDTDTQYF,TGTGCCAGCAGCTTACGGTCTAGCGGATTCGACACAGATACGCAGTATTTT
NA,TRBV29-1,NA,TRBJ2-5,CSVEGTQYF,TGCAGCGTTGAGGGGACCCAGTACTTC
many,TRBV7-9,NA,TRBJ2-3,CASSSLGEATDTQYF,TGTGCCAGCAGCTCTTTGGGGGAAGCTACAGATACGCAGTATTTT
NA,TRBV6-5,NA,TRBJ1-1,CASSYSQGHPEEAFF,TGTGCCAGCAGTTACTCCCAGGGACACCCCGAGGAAGCTTTCTTT
many,TRBV12-5,NA,TRBJ2-7,CASGSGGPSTYEQYF,TGTGCTAGTGGTTCAGGTGGGCCCAGCACCTACGAGCAGTACTTC
many,TRBV4-1,TRBD1,TRBJ1-5,CASSQGEGQGNQPQHF,TGCGCCAGCAGCCAAGGGGAGGGACAGGGCAATCAGCCCCAGCATTTT
many,TRBV7-9,TRBD1,TRBJ2-7,CASSHDRAGSYEQYF,TGTGCCAGCAGCCATGACAGGGCTGGCTCCTACGAGCAGTACTTC
many,TRBV5-1,NA,TRBJ1-1,CASSEGQWNTEAFF,TGCGCCAGCAGCGAGGGACAATGGAACACTGAAGCTTTCTTT
NA,TRBV11-2,NA,TRBJ2-7,CASSSRYEQYF,TGTGCCAGCAGCTCGAGGTACGAGCAGTACTTC
NA,TRBV5-5,NA,TRBJ2-2,CASSLGPVPNTGELFF,TGTGCCAGCAGTTTGGGTCCGGTTCCGAACACCGGGGAGCTGTTTTTT